Listed below are T cell receptor beta chains from one sample, sequenced in a study of somatic mutations in cytotoxic T cells in rheumatoid arthritis. Clones were sequenced by immunoSEQ multiplex PCR, and TCRdb holds only the in-frame ones, with some missing. The sample consists of 15,000 to 20,000 clones, roughly 80% of them appearing once. Sample: CD8+ T cells sorted from blood. The receptors shown here come from an adult with rheumatoid arthritis. The CDR3 runs from the conserved cysteine through the conserved F or W.

TRBV29-1	TRBJ2-1	CSVSQSVLSSYNEQFF
TRBV27	TRBJ2-1	CASSNYNEQFF
TRBV7-6	TRBJ1-1	CASSLGLVGEAFF
TRBV7-8	TRBJ2-2	CASSSILDSGRNTGELFF
TRBV27	TRBJ2-3	CASSLTGTYTDTQYF
TRBV4-1	TRBJ1-2	CASSPWDFQNYGYTF
TRBV9	TRBJ2-5	CASSAGTFQETQYF
TRBV5-1	TRBJ2-1	CASSPVAGAGINEQFF
TRBV11-3	TRBJ2-7	CASSSGVSSYEQYF
TRBV5-1	TRBJ2-1	CASRGRAPSGREDDEQFF
TRBV9	TRBJ1-2	CASSVGQMGWEDGYTF
TRBV4-2	TRBJ1-1	CASVGRGDTEAFF
TRBV4-3	TRBJ1-2	CASSQKARRGQLAHYGYTF
TRBV9	TRBJ2-7	CASSPWNSPSYEQYF
TRBV5-5	TRBJ2-2	CASSSPSGRALNTGELFF
TRBV27	TRBJ2-1	CATRGSYNEQFF
TRBV7-2	TRBJ2-1	CASSLGLGGEYNEQFF
TRBV5-5	TRBJ2-2	CASSLSRGVSTGELFF
TRBV15	TRBJ2-7	CATSRGTVNSYEQYF
TRBV25-1	TRBJ1-2	CASSVAAAYGYTF
TRBV7-2	TRBJ2-1	CASSLVGGWYNEQFF
TRBV5-6	TRBJ2-7	CASSLGTAAYEQYF
TRBV6-5	TRBJ2-1	CASSYLSGGSYNEQFF
TRBV13	TRBJ1-5	CASSSTGGQPQHF
TRBV6-1	TRBJ1-2	CASSESDINYGYTF
TRBV5-1	TRBJ1-6	CASSQRTETYNSPLHF
TRBV11-2	TRBJ1-1	CASSPRPGQGREAFF
TRBV7-9	TRBJ1-2	CASSLPRDRWERHSYTF
TRBV6-1	TRBJ1-3	CASSEDETGAGNTIYF
TRBV27	TRBJ2-5	CASSLWGETQYF
TRBV10-1	TRBJ2-7	CASSESTGPKQYF
TRBV7-6	TRBJ2-1	CASSLGLAGYNEQFF
TRBV4-1	TRBJ2-2	CASSQDTLNTGELFF
TRBV7-9	TRBJ1-1	CASSLGAGGAFF
TRBV5-1	TRBJ1-2	CASSLVRGNYGYTF
TRBV10-3	TRBJ2-7	CATAEGSESYEQYF
TRBV11-2	TRBJ1-1	CASSLVSPGEAFF
TRBV27	TRBJ2-1	CASRSRGFEQFF
TRBV5-1	TRBJ1-1	CASSLGGGVEAFF
TRBV7-2	TRBJ1-1	CASSSGLQNTEAFF
TRBV27	TRBJ1-3	CASSFDRSPGNTIYF
TRBV4-1	TRBJ2-3	CASSRGEDTQYF
TRBV9	TRBJ2-7	CASSAFVGADEQYF
TRBV29-1	TRBJ1-1	CSVEDLGGNTEAFF
TRBV29-1	TRBJ1-1	CSVDGTGYMNTEAFF
TRBV30	TRBJ1-2	CAWSAWDSHYGYTF
TRBV6-5	TRBJ2-2	CASSPGVLAGELFF
TRBV12-5	NA	CASGFGTNYEQYF
TRBV2	TRBJ1-1	CASIFRAGTEAFF
TRBV25-1	TRBJ2-7	CASSEWAGLYYEQYF
TRBV5-1	TRBJ2-7	CASSLLKQPYEQYF
TRBV7-8	TRBJ2-2	CASSFTGGLGTGELFF
TRBV5-6	TRBJ2-7	CASSTANSYEQYF
TRBV27	TRBJ2-1	CASSLEEGLAGRNEQFF
TRBV6-4	TRBJ2-2	CASSDLEQGEAGELFF